This T cell receptor (beta chain) was obtained from a study of graft-versus-host responses after intestinal transplantation. General study points: Present in recipient marrow, GvH clones included some that appeared first in ileum or blood.

Concerning this clone itself: Its specificity is not known.

The protocol was immunoSEQ multiplex PCR, while the TCRdb copy is restricted to in-frame clones and leaves out a portion. The data show approximately 94,000 clones, about 90% seen once. This sequence was found in a human donor who was the organ donor for an intestinal transplant. The material was unstimulated CD4+ T cells sorted from spleen or lymph node cells, obtained before transplant.

The CDR3 nucleotides read TGTGCCAGCAGTGAAATAGGGGGTCCCAGCAACGAGCAGTACTTC. Its translation: CASSEIGGPSNEQYF. The chain carries TRBV25-1 and TRBJ2-7; D perhaps matches TRBD1 (6 bases). The germline V and J ends were trimmed by 2 bases and 5 bases, with 16 bases remaining between them. The CDR3 extends over 15 amino acids. The germline gives CDR1 MGHDK, CDR2 SYGVNS.